This is a list of T cell receptor beta chains from one sample in a study of cytomegalovirus exposure and HLA in healthy donors. Clones were read by immunoSEQ multiplex PCR, and TCRdb kept only the in-frame ones, dropping some. Here the sample table reports some 75,000 clones. Sequencing was done on a sample of PBMCs. The receptor source for this set is a female donor in good health and CMV-seropositive. Both conserved end residues are part of each CDR3. A D gene is named only where the DNA matches it firmly.

>NA|TRBV10-3|TRBJ1-5
TGTGCCATCAGTGGGGGAGGGGGAAATCAGCCCCAGCATTTT
CAISGGGGNQPQHF
>NA|TRBV6-5|TRBJ2-7
TGTGCCAGCAGCCAAACTTTTACGGGCGAGCAGTACTTC
CASSQTFTGEQYF
>TRBD2|TRBV7-2|TRBJ2-7
TGTGCCAGCAGCTTAGCGGCGGGAGCCTACGAGCAGTACTTC
CASSLAAGAYEQYF
>TRBD1|TRBV2|TRBJ2-7
TGTGCCAGCCGTTTCCGTGGGGGAACATCAGGGACAGGGGGATCCTACGAGCAGTACTTC
CASRFRGGTSGTGGSYEQYF
>TRBD1|TRBV6-1|TRBJ1-1
TGTGCCAGCAGTTCGACAGGGGTTGAAGCTTTCTTT
CASSSTGVEAFF
>TRBD2|TRBV29-1|TRBJ2-7
TGCAGCGTTGAGGGGCTAGCGGGAGCGTTCTCCTACGAGCAGTACTTC
CSVEGLAGAFSYEQYF
>NA|TRBV27|TRBJ1-2
TGTGCCAGCAGCCCCAAGGGGGGGGCCATCTATGGCTACACCTTC
CASSPKGGAIYGYTF
>NA|TRBV10-2|TRBJ2-5
TGCGCCAGCAGTGAAACAGGGACAAGAAAAGAGACCCAGTACTTC
CASSETGTRKETQYF
>TRBD2|TRBV13|TRBJ2-3
TGTGCCAGCAGCTCCTCTAGCGGGGAAAGCACAGATACGCAGTATTTT
CASSSSSGESTDTQYF
>TRBD1|TRBV20-1|TRBJ2-7
TGCAGTGCCACGGACAGGGGGGAGCAGTACTTC
CSATDRGEQYF
>NA|TRBV28|TRBJ2-4
TGTGCCAGCAGAGGGGGTTGGAACATTCAGTACTTC
CASRGGWNIQYF
>TRBD2|TRBV7-3|TRBJ2-2
TGTGCCAGCAGCCCTGGGACTAGCGCAACCGGGGAGCTGTTTTTT
CASSPGTSATGELFF
>NA|TRBV28|TRBJ1-1
TGTGCCAGCAGTTTAGGGAGGATGGTGAACACTGAAGCTTTCTTT
CASSLGRMVNTEAFF
>NA|TRBV6-5|TRBJ1-2
TGTGCCAGCAGGATAAACTGGGCTATGGGCTACACCTTC
CASRINWAMGYTF
>TRBD1|TRBV4-2|TRBJ2-6
TGTGCCAGCAGCCAAGGGGACAGAATTTCTGGGGCCAACGTCCTGACTTTC
CASSQGDRISGANVLTF
>TRBD2|TRBV2|TRBJ2-2
TGTGCCAGCATGAAGCGGGAGGGGGTCGGGGAGCTGTTTTTT
CASMKREGVGELFF
>NA|TRBV6-1|TRBJ2-5
TGTGCCAGCAATCCGGGTATCGGAGAGACCCAGTACTTC
CASNPGIGETQYF
>NA|TRBV11-2|TRBJ2-3
TGTGCCAGCAGCCCCACCTTGAGGGTTAGCACAGATACGCAGTATTTT
CASSPTLRVSTDTQYF
>TRBD1|TRBV6-5|TRBJ1-1
TGTGCCAGCAGTTACTCCCTTAATTCAGGGGGCACTGAAGCTTTCTTT
CASSYSLNSGGTEAFF
>TRBD1|TRBV20-1|TRBJ2-5
TGCAGTGCTTACAGGGGTGAGACCCAGTACTTC
CSAYRGETQYF
>NA|TRBV27|TRBJ1-2
TGTGCCAGCAAGTTAACCCCCGAACGGGTCTATGGCTACACCTTC
CASKLTPERVYGYTF
>TRBD1|TRBV5-4|TRBJ2-7
TGTGCCAGCAGCTTCCGTTCGGGACAGGGGCAGTACGAGCAGTACTTC
CASSFRSGQGQYEQYF
>NA|TRBV6-1|TRBJ1-1
TGTGCCAGCAGTGGAAACGAGGGGAACACTGAAGCTTTCTTT
CASSGNEGNTEAFF
>NA|TRBV4-1|TRBJ1-2
TGCGCCAGCAGCCGCCCAGGGACTAACTATGGCTACACCTTC
CASSRPGTNYGYTF
>TRBD1|TRBV30|TRBJ1-3
TGTGCCTGGAGTAACCACAGGGGACCCAGCTCTGGAAACACCATATATTTT
CAWSNHRGPSSGNTIYF
>TRBD1|TRBV28|TRBJ1-1
TGTGCCAGCAGTCCCCCCCGACAGGGGACCGAAGCTTTCTTT
CASSPPRQGTEAFF
>NA|TRBV14|TRBJ2-4
TGTGCCAGCAGCCAAGCGGGGTGGGAGGACATTCAGTACTTC
CASSQAGWEDIQYF
>NA|TRBV29-1|TRBJ1-1
TGCAGCGTTGGGAGGGACACTGAAGCTTTCTTT
CSVGRDTEAFF
>TRBD2|TRBV28|TRBJ2-1
TGTGCCAGCAGTTCGTCACTAGCGGGAGTTGACAATGAGCAGTTCTTC
CASSSSLAGVDNEQFF
>TRBD1|TRBV5-8|TRBJ2-3
TGTGCCAGCAGCTTGGGGTCGACAGGGGGCACAGATACGCAGTATTTT
CASSLGSTGGTDTQYF
>NA|TRBV6-1|TRBJ2-1
TGTGCCAGCAGTGAAAGTGGGCAAGAAATCTACAATGAGCAGTTCTTC
CASSESGQEIYNEQFF
>TRBD2|TRBV29-1|TRBJ2-1
TGCAGCGTTGAAGGAGGCGGGGGGGCCAAAGTTAAGCAGTTCTTC
CSVEGGGGAKVKQFF
>NA|TRBV4-1|TRBJ2-7
TGCGCCAGCAGCCAAGAAAGGAGCTCCTACGAGCAGTACTTC
CASSQERSSYEQYF
>TRBD1|TRBV30|TRBJ1-6
TGTGCCTCTAGGACAGGGAAATTGGATTCACCCCTCCACTTT
CASRTGKLDSPLHF
>TRBD1|TRBV9|TRBJ2-1
TGTGCCAGCAGCGGTGGACAGGGGGCTGTCAATGAGCAGTTCTTC
CASSGGQGAVNEQFF
>TRBD2|TRBV13|TRBJ2-5
TGTGCCAGCAGCTCTAGCGGGTGGGACCAAGAGACCCAGTACTTC
CASSSSGWDQETQYF
>NA|TRBV28|TRBJ2-7
TGTGCCAGCAGTCCCCCGGGTATCTACGAGCAGTACTTC
CASSPPGIYEQYF
>NA|TRBV4-2|TRBJ2-7
TGTGCCAGCAGCCAAGATCTCGGGAGCGTGCCCGACGAGCAGTACTTC
CASSQDLGSVPDEQYF
>NA|TRBV5-5|TRBJ1-1
TGTGCCAGCAGCCCCCCCAGTTACACTGAAGCTTTCTTT
CASSPPSYTEAFF
>NA|TRBV30|TRBJ2-1
TGTGCCTGGAGTGTACCACTAGCTGGCTACAATGAGCAGTTCTTC
CAWSVPLAGYNEQFF
>NA|TRBV6-6|TRBJ1-1
TGTGCCAGCACCCCCGCCGAAAGGGGGACTGAAGCTTTCTTT
CASTPAERGTEAFF
>NA|TRBV30|TRBJ2-7
TGTGCCTGGAGTGTGGGGCAGGGGTACGAGCAGTACTTC
CAWSVGQGYEQYF
>TRBD1|TRBV15|TRBJ2-7
TGTGCCACCAGCAGACCCGGGACAGGGATATACGAGCAGTACTTC
CATSRPGTGIYEQYF
>NA|TRBV5-1|TRBJ2-1
TGCGCCAGCAGCACCTCTCAGTACAATGAGCAGTTCTTC
CASSTSQYNEQFF
>NA|TRBV7-2|TRBJ1-2
TGTGCCAGCACCCGTGGGGGCAGCTCGGGGGGCTACACCTTC
CASTRGGSSGGYTF
>TRBD1|TRBV5-1|TRBJ1-2
TGCGCCAGCAGCTTGGGTGACAGGGGGCCGATCGACTATGGCTACACCTTC
CASSLGDRGPIDYGYTF
>TRBD2|TRBV15|TRBJ2-1
TGTGCCACCAGCAGGCTAGCGGGGGGTGTCAATGAGCAGTTCTTC
CATSRLAGGVNEQFF
>NA|TRBV6-1|TRBJ2-7
TGTGCCAGCAGCGAGCCCCCTTACTACGAGCAGTACTTC
CASSEPPYYEQYF
>NA|TRBV13|TRBJ2-1
TGTGCCAGCAGCTTTTGGGGTAGCGCGGGAAATGAGCAGTTCTTC
CASSFWGSAGNEQFF
>TRBD1|TRBV18|TRBJ1-4
TGTGCCAGCTCACCAAGGGGACAGACTAATGAAAAACTGTTTTTT
CASSPRGQTNEKLFF
>NA|TRBV5-8|TRBJ1-1
TGTGCCAGCAGCCCCCGGGGTGAAGCTTTCTTT
CASSPRGEAFF
>NA|TRBV5-1|TRBJ2-5
TGCGCCAGCAGCTTGACAGACCAAGAGACCCAGTACTTC
CASSLTDQETQYF
>TRBD1|TRBV9|TRBJ1-2
TGTGCCAGCAGCGCAACAGGGGGTAATTACGGCTACACCTTC
CASSATGGNYGYTF
>TRBD1|TRBV18|TRBJ2-7
TGTGCCAGCTCACTGGGACAGGGATTATCCTACGAGCAGTACTTC
CASSLGQGLSYEQYF
>NA|TRBV7-9|TRBJ1-6
TGTGCCAGCACCCAAGACTCGGATCCCCTCCACTTT
CASTQDSDPLHF
>NA|TRBV7-9|TRBJ1-2
TGTGCCAGCAGCTTAAACAGGGAGGGCTACACCTTC
CASSLNREGYTF